These 28 T cell receptor beta chains were sequenced from one sample in a study of shared clonotypes between healthy human individuals. Clones were sequenced by immunoSEQ multiplex PCR, and TCRdb holds only the in-frame ones, with some missing. Of about 2.4 million clones in the sample, around nine tenths are singletons; the top ten hold under 0.15%. What was sequenced was naive CD4+ T cells sorted from blood. The subset here: CD45RA+ positively selected. The receptors derive from a man between 18 and 29 years old in good health.

V and J are TRBV9 and TRBJ2-2, with D perhaps TRBD2 (6 bases). V was clipped by 5 bases and J by 0 bases, with 14 bases between them. The CDR3 extends over 16 amino acids. Germline values: CDR1 SGDLS, CDR2 YYNGEE. In nucleotides, the CDR3 is TGTGCCAGCAGATCCGCCGGGACTCCGAACACCGGGGAGCTGTTTTTT. Amino acids: CASRSAGTPNTGELFF.

About this clone itself: Distinct nucleotide sequences in the sample also encode this CDR3. V and J are TRBV2 and TRBJ2-3, with 8 bases lining up with TRBD2. CDR3 size: 15 residues. Germline V CDR1 and CDR2: SNHLY, FYNNEI. V lost 4 bases, J lost 0 bases, and 3 bases stayed unmatched. CDR3 in DNA: TGTGCCAGCAGTGGTACTAGCGGAAGCACAGATACGCAGTATTTT. Protein sequence: CASSGTSGSTDTQYF.

The genes are TRBV7-2 and TRBJ2-1; 8 bases are shared with TRBD1. The CDR3 has 14 amino acids. Germline CDR1 SGHTA, CDR2 FQGNSA. J was trimmed by 1 base and V by 8 bases; bases with no gene match: 4. This CDR3 is CASGDRGSYNEQFF. The CDR3 nucleotides are TGTGCCAGCGGCGACAGGGGTTCCTACAATGAGCAGTTCTTC.

V is TRBV6-5 and J is TRBJ1-4; perhaps TRBD1 as D (6 bases). The CDR3 is made up of 14 amino acids. CDR1 MNHEY and CDR2 SVGAGI come from the germline V gene. The V gene lost 4 bases and the J gene lost 5 bases, with 11 bases spanning the gap. The CDR3 is CASSSQGLNEKLFF. The CDR3 DNA reads as TGTGCCAGCAGTTCACAGGGATTAAATGAAAAACTGTTTTTT.

The genes are TRBV27 and TRBJ1-4; D unresolved. Trimming removed 2 bases at V and 5 bases at J, with 6 bases between. Germline CDR1 is MNHEY and CDR2 is SMNVEV (reference sequence). This CDR3 spans 13 amino acids. CDR3 amino acids: CASSLTINEKLFF. CDR3 nucleotide sequence: TGTGCCAGCAGTTTAACAATAAATGAAAAACTGTTTTTT.

Note on this clone: Other nucleotide sequences from this sample produce the same CDR3. The rearrangement joins TRBV5-4 to TRBJ1-3; D is possibly TRBD1 (6 bases). This CDR3 is 15 amino acids long. CDR1 and CDR2 (germline): SGHNT, YYREEE (reference sequence). Trimming removed 0 bases at V and 1 base at J, with 8 bases between. The DNA of the CDR3 is TGTGCCAGCAGCTTGGCGGGGACATCTGGAAACACCATATATTTT. This translates into CASSLAGTSGNTIYF.

This chain uses TRBV6-5 with TRBJ1-4; possibly TRBD1 for D (6 bases). With 6 bases removed from V and 6 bases from J, the gap between germline ends came to 11 bases. Germline V lookup: CDR1 MNHEY, CDR2 SVGAGI. This CDR3 is 13 amino acids long. As DNA, the CDR3 is TGTGCCAGCAGCAACAGGGTCCATGAAAAACTGTTTTTT. It yields the protein CASSNRVHEKLFF.

The chain links TRBV5-1 to TRBJ1-4; D uncertain. The CDR3 contains 14 residues. The V gene lost 2 bases and the J gene lost 4 bases, with 9 bases spanning the gap. Germline V gene sequence: CDR1 SGHRS, CDR2 YFSETQ. CDR3: CASSFGHGNEKLFF. The DNA of the CDR3 is TGCGCCAGCAGCTTCGGGCACGGTAATGAAAAACTGTTTTTT.

The genes are TRBV30 and TRBJ2-3; D remains unclear. Trimming took off 0 bases at V and 2 bases at J, with 12 bases between the two ends. Germline V gene lookup returns CDR1 GTSNPN and CDR2 SVGIG (reference sequence). CDR3 size: 15 residues. In DNA form, the CDR3 reads TGTGCCTGGAGTGTATGGGGTCAGACCACAGATACGCAGTATTTT. Translating it yields CAWSVWGQTTDTQYF.

The rearrangement joins TRBV11-2 to TRBJ1-1, with D unresolved. The CDR3 totals 13 residues. The ends were cut back, 4 bases at V and 6 bases at J, with 12 bases in the middle. The germline V gene encodes CDR1 SGHAT and CDR2 FQNNGV. The CDR3 is CASSSQLGAEAFF. The CDR3 DNA reads TGTGCCAGCAGCTCTCAGCTCGGCGCTGAAGCTTTCTTT.

This chain uses TRBV5-8 with TRBJ2-7; 11 bases fit TRBD1. Germline V gives CDR1 SGHTS, CDR2 YDEGEE. The CDR3 runs to 14 residues. The J segment lost 6 bases and the V segment lost 3 bases, leaving 5 bases of the junction unmatched. The CDR3 spells CASSWGQGVSEQYF. The CDR3 nucleotides are TGTGCCAGCAGCTGGGGACAGGGGGTCTCCGAGCAGTACTTC.

This clone appeared a single time. This chain uses TRBV6-1 with TRBJ2-7; TRBD1 matches at 8 bases. Germline V gives CDR1 MNHNS, CDR2 SASEGT. The length of the CDR3 is 14 residues. After removal of 5 bases from V and 1 base from J, the junction contained 4 bases not matched to a gene. CDR3 sequence (DNA): TGTGCCAGCAGTACTACAGGGGGATCCTACGAGCAGTACTTC. Protein: CASSTTGGSYEQYF.

V is TRBV5-6 and J is TRBJ1-1, with 7 bases lining up with TRBD1. Germline values: CDR1 SGHDT, CDR2 YYEEEE. This CDR3 is built from 16 residues. V gave up 0 bases and J gave up 3 bases; unmatched junction bases: 8. CDR3: CASSLVKGARDTEAFF. The CDR3 coding sequence is TGTGCCAGCAGCTTGGTAAAGGGGGCAAGGGACACTGAAGCTTTCTTT.

V is TRBV10-3 and J is TRBJ2-5, with TRBD2 identical over 14 bases. The J segment lost 3 bases and the V segment lost 10 bases, leaving 4 bases of the junction unmatched. CDR1 and CDR2 (germline): ENHRY, SYGVKD. This CDR3 region has 14 residues. The CDR3, as DNA: TGTGCCACTGCGACTAGCGGGGGGGAAGAGACCCAGTACTTC. Protein product: CATATSGGEETQYF.

The chain recombines TRBV10-3 with TRBJ2-3; 11 bases map to TRBD2. In germline, CDR1 is ENHRY, CDR2 SYGVKD. The CDR3 has 16 residues. V dropped 0 bases and J dropped 2; count of bases not matched to a gene: 1. The CDR3 DNA sequence: TGTGCCATCAGTGAGTCGACTAGCGGGGTCACAGATACGCAGTATTTT. Translation: CAISESTSGVTDTQYF.

The genes are TRBV30 and TRBJ2-3, with 7 bases matching TRBD1. CDR1 GTSNPN and CDR2 SVGIG come from the germline V gene (reference sequence). The V segment lost 0 bases and the J segment 6 bases; nucleotides outside the gene matches: 6. The CDR3 covers 14 residues. The CDR3 spells CAWSVQGSWDTQYF. The CDR3 DNA sequence: TGTGCCTGGAGTGTACAGGGGAGTTGGGATACGCAGTATTTT.

V usage is TRBV5-1 and J usage is TRBJ2-7; TRBD1 agrees at 9 bases. The germline CDR1 and CDR2 sequences are SGHRS and YFSETQ. V lost 5 bases, J lost 4 bases, and 7 bases stayed unmatched. The CDR3 is made up of 14 amino acids. The CDR3 sequence: CASRRLQGAYEQYF. The CDR3 nucleotides read TGCGCCAGCAGAAGGTTACAGGGGGCTTACGAGCAGTACTTC.

V and J are TRBV11-2 and TRBJ1-4; D not certain. CDR3 length: 16 amino acids. Germline CDR1 and CDR2: SGHAT and FQNNGV. V lost 0 bases, J lost 5 bases, and 13 bases lay in between. Here the CDR3 DNA reads TGTGCCAGCAGCTTAGAAGGGTACCGTACCAATGAAAAACTGTTTTTT. Encoded protein: CASSLEGYRTNEKLFF. The entire variable domain, with the rest obtained from reference TRBV11-2 and TRBJ1-4, is as follows: EAGVAQSPRYKIIEKRQSVAFWCNPISGHATLYWYQQILGQGPKLLIQFQNNGVVDDSQLPKDRFSAERLKGVDSTLKIQPAKLEDSAVYLCASSLEGYRTNEKLFFGSGTQLSVL.

The J gene is TRBJ2-5, the V gene TRBV4-3, with 7 bases fitting TRBD2. Unmatched junction bases numbered 8, after V lost 8 bases and J lost 5 bases. This CDR3 contains 13 residues. In germline, CDR1 is LGHNA, CDR2 YSLEER. The CDR3 here is CASLDGRRETQYF. The CDR3 DNA follows: TGCGCCAGCCTAGACGGGAGGAGGGAGACCCAGTACTTC.

The chain links TRBV6-5 to TRBJ2-2, with 11 bases lining up with TRBD2. J lost 8 bases, V lost 5 bases, and 4 bases had no gene match. The CDR3 totals 14 residues. Germline V lookup: CDR1 MNHEY, CDR2 SVGAGI. As DNA, the CDR3 is TGTGCCAGCAGTCAACTAGCGGGAGAAGGGGAGCTGTTTTTT. This sequence encodes CASSQLAGEGELFF.

The V call is TRBV7-9, the J call TRBJ2-3, with TRBD1 matching over 8 bases. CDR3 length: 15 amino acids. Germline trimming cut 4 bases from V and 2 bases from J; bases unmatched to any gene: 5. Germline CDR1 SEHNR, CDR2 FQNEAQ (reference sequence). The CDR3 is CASSSTGVPTDTQYF. As DNA, the CDR3 is TGTGCCAGCAGCTCGACAGGGGTACCCACAGATACGCAGTATTTT. Using reference TRBV7-9 and TRBJ2-3 for the parts outside the CDR3, the full variable domain is DTGVSQNPRHKITKRGQNVTFRCDPISEHNRLYWYRQTLGQGPEFLTYFQNEAQLEKSRLLSDRFSAERPKGSFSTLEIQRTEQGDSAMYLCASSSTGVPTDTQYFGPGTRLTVL.

The V gene is TRBV2, the J gene TRBJ2-3, with 7 bases aligning to TRBD2. After removal of 8 bases from V and 4 bases from J, the junction contained 9 bases not matched to a gene. Germline V gene sequence: CDR1 SNHLY, CDR2 FYNNEI. The CDR3 has 14 residues. Here the CDR3 DNA reads TGTGCCAGCGAAGGACTAGATATTTCAGATACGCAGTATTTT. Amino acids: CASEGLDISDTQYF.

This rearrangement joins TRBV5-4 to TRBJ2-1, with TRBD2 matching over 10 bases. V trimming: 6 bases; J trimming: 8 bases; junction bases outside the gene matches: 11. This CDR3 has 15 residues. The germline gives CDR1 SGHNT, CDR2 YYREEE (reference sequence). The CDR3 sequence is CASKREGLLSHEQFF. CDR3 nucleotide sequence: TGTGCCAGCAAGCGGGAGGGCCTTCTCTCTCATGAGCAGTTCTTC.

This chain uses TRBV2 with TRBJ1-4; D is possibly TRBD1 (5 bases). The CDR3 length is 13 residues. From germline, CDR1 is SNHLY and CDR2 FYNNEI. V was trimmed by 3 bases and J by 14 bases, leaving 16 bases between them. CDR3 region: CASSDIWTTGLFF. DNA for the CDR3: TGTGCCAGCAGTGATATTTGGACAACCGGGCTGTTTTTT.

The rearrangement uses TRBV7-9 and TRBJ1-1; D unresolved. Germline assignment: CDR1 SEHNR and CDR2 FQNEAQ (reference sequence). V lost 5 bases and J lost 4, with 17 bases in between. The CDR3 contains 15 residues. CDR3 region: CASSRNSPSGTEAFF. CDR3 bases: TGTGCCAGCAGCCGGAACAGTCCGTCTGGCACTGAAGCTTTCTTT.

The V and J genes are TRBV5-6 and TRBJ2-3; 11 nucleotides match TRBD1. This CDR3 is built from 15 residues. Per the germline V gene, CDR1 is SGHDT and CDR2 is YYEEEE. With V trimmed by 5 bases and J by 3 bases, 5 bases remained unmatched. The CDR3 DNA follows: TGTGCCAGCAGTTCGGACAGGGGGCAGACAGATACGCAGTATTTT. This sequence encodes CASSSDRGQTDTQYF.

The chain couples TRBV13 to TRBJ2-5; D may be TRBD2 (7 bases). Deletions cut 2 bases from V and 5 bases from J, with 15 bases between. CDR1 and CDR2 from the germline V gene are PRHDT and FYEKMQ (reference sequence). The CDR3 spans 15 residues. CDR3 DNA sequence: TGTGCCAGCAGCTTAAATCGGGGGGCTCAGGAGACCCAGTACTTC. This encodes CASSLNRGAQETQYF. The full variable domain, completed using reference TRBV13 and TRBJ2-5, is AAGVIQSPRHLIKEKRETATLKCYPIPRHDTVYWYQQGPGQDPQFLISFYEKMQSDKGSIPDRFSAQQFSDYHSELNMSSLELGDSALYFCASSLNRGAQETQYFGPGTRLLVL.

In nucleotides, the CDR3 is TGTGCCAGTTGGATATCGGGCAATCAGCCCCAGCATTTT. Its translation is CASWISGNQPQHF. The V gene is TRBV6-5, the J gene TRBJ1-5, with D uncertain. There are 13 residues in the CDR3. The ends were cut back, 9 bases at V and 2 bases at J, with 11 bases in the middle. Germline loops: CDR1 MNHEY, CDR2 SVGAGI.